A selection of T cell receptor beta chains follows, all from one sample in a study of blood T cells in healthy people across ages. Each CDR3 protein gets one entry after TCRdb re-called the 5' RACE reads with MiXCR. This table holds approximately 730,000 distinct CDR3 sequences, around half found once. Sequencing was performed on blood. Receptors were obtained from a man aged 80 or over in good health. Both conserved end residues are trimmed from each CDR3. The order of the fields is V gene, J gene, D gene, CDR3 protein. A D gene is named only where the DNA matches it firmly.

V gene: TRBV7-2; J gene: TRBJ2-7; D gene: NA; CDR3 protein: ASSFVQGGGTYEQY
V gene: TRBV29-1; J gene: TRBJ2-5; D gene: NA; CDR3 protein: SVDPGTISETQY
V gene: TRBV20-1; J gene: TRBJ2-3; D gene: NA; CDR3 protein: SARGLPGTDTQY
V gene: TRBV20-1; J gene: TRBJ2-1; D gene: NA; CDR3 protein: SARLAGAKIYNEQF
V gene: TRBV7-2; J gene: TRBJ2-1; D gene: NA; CDR3 protein: ASSLDFSSYNEQF
V gene: TRBV15; J gene: TRBJ1-6; D gene: NA; CDR3 protein: ATSRARNNSPLH
V gene: TRBV5-1; J gene: TRBJ1-6; D gene: NA; CDR3 protein: ASSLVVDSPLH
V gene: TRBV6-1; J gene: TRBJ2-6; D gene: NA; CDR3 protein: ASSPYSGANVLT
V gene: TRBV28; J gene: NA; D gene: TRBD2; CDR3 protein: ATGGLAGGSSNIQY
V gene: TRBV11-2; J gene: TRBJ2-3; D gene: NA; CDR3 protein: ASSLVTAGSRYAY
V gene: TRBV27; J gene: TRBJ2-1; D gene: TRBD1; CDR3 protein: ASTQPGQWNNEQF
V gene: TRBV6-5; J gene: TRBJ1-1; D gene: NA; CDR3 protein: ASSSMDRGAEAF
V gene: TRBV10-2; J gene: TRBJ2-5; D gene: TRBD1; CDR3 protein: ASSRIRGETQY
V gene: TRBV6-2/TRBV6-3; J gene: TRBJ2-2; D gene: TRBD2; CDR3 protein: ASSIGVAGVGEELF
V gene: TRBV20-1; J gene: TRBJ2-5; D gene: NA; CDR3 protein: SADRTQETQY
V gene: TRBV7-8; J gene: TRBJ1-6; D gene: TRBD1; CDR3 protein: ASSLGQGRDSPLH
V gene: TRBV10-2; J gene: TRBJ2-7; D gene: TRBD2; CDR3 protein: ASRKREGQTYEQY
V gene: TRBV6-5; J gene: TRBJ2-6; D gene: NA; CDR3 protein: AARAAGANVLT
V gene: TRBV4-2; J gene: TRBJ1-2; D gene: TRBD1; CDR3 protein: ASRPSDRESNYGYT
V gene: TRBV7-2; J gene: TRBJ2-3; D gene: NA; CDR3 protein: ASSLSGTHTQY
V gene: TRBV20-1; J gene: TRBJ2-3; D gene: NA; CDR3 protein: SAVALGGSSDRYAY